The text below deals with one T cell receptor (beta chain). Antigen: not known. Quantitative 5'-RACE with molecular barcodes generated TCR beta libraries. TCRdb recomputed calls from the 5' RACE reads with MiXCR, one row per CDR3 protein. Altogether 250,000 to 400,000 distinct CDR3 sequences are present, roughly 11% being singletons, with the ten largest covering roughly 9.1%. The record originates from a study of CD8 T cells in ankylosing spondylitis. Study conclusions and caveats: Disease-linked clones reportedly concentrated significantly in matched ankylosing spondylitis synovial fluid. Reactive arthritis synovial fluid and blood were previously reported to contain some motif variants. In ankylosing spondylitis blood, a motif of about eight highly homologous TCR beta variants appeared characteristic.

Germline CDR1 and CDR2: MNHNS and SASEGT. CDR3 length: 13 amino acids. V was cut by 6 bases and J by 6 bases, with 11 bases left in between. The sequence derives from a female donor with ankylosing spondylitis or in good health (not recorded which). Sequenced: blood, either unsorted or a sorted T cell fraction (not recorded which). The J gene is TRBJ2-2, the V gene TRBV6-1; D may be TRBD1 or TRBD2 (5 bases each). The CDR3 sequence is CASSTGTAGELFF. CDR3 bases: TGTGCCAGCAGCACTGGGACCGCCGGGGAGCTGTTTTTT.